A single TCR beta chain is shown here with its context. Antigen specificity is unknown. TCRdb passed the reads through MiXCR, listing each CDR3 protein once. The table includes a few hundred thousand distinct CDR3 sequences, 22% detected once. With 5 bases removed from V and 2 bases from J, the gap between germline ends came to 15 bases. The CDR3 runs to 15 residues. CDR1 and CDR2 from the germline V gene are SNHLY and FYNNEI. The entry originates in a study of T cell repertoires in cytomegalovirus infection. The specimen was cultured PBMCs, collected from culture after CMV antigen stimulation. This sequence was found in a human donor in good health (CMV status not recorded). Some clones in this sample may be carry-over from other donors' samples. The V gene is TRBV2, the J gene TRBJ2-5, with D perhaps matching TRBD1 (6 bases). The CDR3 loop is CASSKSGTRQETQYF. CDR3 nucleotides: TGTGCCAGCAGTAAATCCGGGACAAGACAAGAGACCCAGTACTTC.